This T cell receptor (beta chain) originates from a study of CD8 T cells in ankylosing spondylitis. Researchers built TCR beta libraries using quantitative 5'-RACE with molecular barcodes. One entry per CDR3 protein results from TCRdb running MiXCR on the 5' RACE reads. The sample has approximately 180,000 distinct CDR3 sequences, 15% to 20% seen once. Germline V gene sequence: CDR1 KGHDR, CDR2 SFDVKD. This CDR3 spans 15 amino acids. With 3 bases clipped from V and 6 bases from J, the junction kept 6 bases outside the gene matches. V and J are TRBV24-1 and TRBJ2-2; 7 bases line up with TRBD1. Sequenced: blood, either unsorted or a sorted T cell fraction (not recorded which). The clonotype was recovered from a male donor between 10 and 30 years old with ankylosing spondylitis or in good health (not recorded which). CDR3 residues: CATSDPGQISGELFF. The CDR3 DNA sequence: TGTGCCACCAGTGATCCGGGACAGATATCCGGGGAGCTGTTTTTT.